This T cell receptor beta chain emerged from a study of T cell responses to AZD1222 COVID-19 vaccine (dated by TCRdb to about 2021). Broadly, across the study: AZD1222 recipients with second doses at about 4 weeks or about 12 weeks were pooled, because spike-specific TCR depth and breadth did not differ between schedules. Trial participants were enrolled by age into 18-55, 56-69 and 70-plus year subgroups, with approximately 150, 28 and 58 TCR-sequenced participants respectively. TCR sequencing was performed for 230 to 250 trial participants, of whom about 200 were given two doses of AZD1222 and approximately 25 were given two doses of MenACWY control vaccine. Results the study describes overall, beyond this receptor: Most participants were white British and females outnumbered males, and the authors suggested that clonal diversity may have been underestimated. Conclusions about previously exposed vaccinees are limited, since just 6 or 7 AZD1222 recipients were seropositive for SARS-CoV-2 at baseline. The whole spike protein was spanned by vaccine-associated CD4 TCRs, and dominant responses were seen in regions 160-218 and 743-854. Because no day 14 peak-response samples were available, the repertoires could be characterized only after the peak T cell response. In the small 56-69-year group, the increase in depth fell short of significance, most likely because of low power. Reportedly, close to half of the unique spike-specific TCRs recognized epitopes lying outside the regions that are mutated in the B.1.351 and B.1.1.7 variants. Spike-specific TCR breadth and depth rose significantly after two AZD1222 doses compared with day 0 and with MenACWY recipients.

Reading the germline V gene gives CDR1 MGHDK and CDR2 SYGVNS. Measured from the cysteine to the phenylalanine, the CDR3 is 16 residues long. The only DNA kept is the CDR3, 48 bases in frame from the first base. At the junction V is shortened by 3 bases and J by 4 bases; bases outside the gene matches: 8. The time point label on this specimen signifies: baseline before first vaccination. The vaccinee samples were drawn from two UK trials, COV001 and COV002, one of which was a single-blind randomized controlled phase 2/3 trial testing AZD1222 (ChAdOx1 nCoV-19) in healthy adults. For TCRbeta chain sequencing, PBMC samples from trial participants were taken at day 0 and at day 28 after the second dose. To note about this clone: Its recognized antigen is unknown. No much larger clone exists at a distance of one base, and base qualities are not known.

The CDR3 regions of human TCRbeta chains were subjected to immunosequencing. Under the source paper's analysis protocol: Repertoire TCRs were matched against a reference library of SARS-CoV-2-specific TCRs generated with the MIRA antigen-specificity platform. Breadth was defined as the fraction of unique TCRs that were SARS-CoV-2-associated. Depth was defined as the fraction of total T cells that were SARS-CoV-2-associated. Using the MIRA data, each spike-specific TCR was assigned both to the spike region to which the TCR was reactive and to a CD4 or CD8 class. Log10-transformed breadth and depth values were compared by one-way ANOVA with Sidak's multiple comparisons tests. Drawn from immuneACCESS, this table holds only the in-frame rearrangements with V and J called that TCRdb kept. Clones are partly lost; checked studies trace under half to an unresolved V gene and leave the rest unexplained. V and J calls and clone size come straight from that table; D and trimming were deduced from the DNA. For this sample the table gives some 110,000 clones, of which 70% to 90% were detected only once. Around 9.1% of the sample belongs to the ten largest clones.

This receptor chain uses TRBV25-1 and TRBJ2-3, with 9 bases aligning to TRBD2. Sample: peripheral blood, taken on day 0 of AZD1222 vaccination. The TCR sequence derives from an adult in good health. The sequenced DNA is TGTGCCAGCAGTGACCCTAGCGGGATGAACCCAGATACGCAGTATTTT. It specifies CASSDPSGMNPDTQYF.